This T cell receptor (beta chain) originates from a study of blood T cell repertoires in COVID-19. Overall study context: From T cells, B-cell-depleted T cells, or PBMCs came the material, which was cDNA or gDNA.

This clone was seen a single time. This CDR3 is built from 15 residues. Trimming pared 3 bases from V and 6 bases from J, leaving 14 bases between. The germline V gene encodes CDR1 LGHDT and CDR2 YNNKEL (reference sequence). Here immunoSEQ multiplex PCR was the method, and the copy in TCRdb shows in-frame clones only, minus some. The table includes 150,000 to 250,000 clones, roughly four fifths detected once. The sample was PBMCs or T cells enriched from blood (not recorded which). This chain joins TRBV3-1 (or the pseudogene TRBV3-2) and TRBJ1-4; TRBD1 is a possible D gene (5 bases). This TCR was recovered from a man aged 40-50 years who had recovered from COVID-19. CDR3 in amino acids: CASSQLTWGDEKLFF. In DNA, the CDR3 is TGTGCCAGCAGCCAGTTAACGTGGGGGGATGAAAAACTGTTTTTT.